Each of the 6 T cell receptor beta chains below was sequenced from the same sample in a study of T cells expressing NK-cell markers. TCRdb re-called the 5' RACE reads, yielding one record per CDR3 amino acid sequence without DNA. The table for this sample gives roughly 450,000 distinct CDR3 sequences. The specimen was blood T cells: a sorted CD56 or NKG2C T cell subset, CD4+ or CD8+ T cells, or bulk PBMC T cells (not recorded which). All receptors come from a woman aged 45-65 years in good health.

The chain recombines TRBV20-1 with TRBJ2-1. Germline CDR1 and CDR2: DFQATT and SNEGSKA (reference sequence). This CDR3 spans 13 amino acids. The CDR3 region is CSARVGSFNEQFF.

This CDR3 is CASNPGSRGSYNEQFF. The chain employs TRBV12-3 or TRBV12-4 and TRBJ2-1; without DNA, the TCRdb call of TRBD1 cannot be checked. The CDR3 is made up of 16 amino acids.

The chain joins TRBV6-1 to TRBJ2-7; TCRdb's D gene call, TRBD1, goes unchecked for lack of DNA. The CDR3 totals 12 residues. In germline, CDR1 is MNHNS, CDR2 SASEGT. CDR3 in amino acids: CASGGDVYEQYF.

V is TRBV9 and J is TRBJ2-3; TCRdb lists TRBD2, though no DNA is available to test this call. This CDR3 spans 17 amino acids. Germline V gene sequence: CDR1 SGDLS, CDR2 YYNGEE. The CDR3 region is CASSITPLAGVTDTQYF.

The rearrangement links TRBV6-6 to TRBJ1-4; absent DNA, TCRdb's TRBD1 call cannot be checked. This CDR3 is 11 amino acids long. The germline CDR1 and CDR2 sequences are MNHNY and SVGAGI (reference sequence). The CDR3 sequence: CASSPRGKLFF.

This chain joins TRBV3-1 and TRBJ1-2; the TCRdb call, TRBD1, lacks DNA for checking. This CDR3 has 15 residues. The germline V gene encodes CDR1 LGHDT and CDR2 YNNKEL (reference sequence). CDR3 in amino acids: CASSPRALSHHGYTF.